The entry below gives a single TCR beta chain sequence along with its context. The CDR3 extends over 13 amino acids. The germline CDR1 and CDR2 sequences are MGHDK and SYGVNS. The V and J ends lost 8 bases and 7 bases respectively, with 18 bases between them. Clones were read by immunoSEQ multiplex PCR, and TCRdb kept only the in-frame ones, dropping some. The sample yields some 120,000 clones, around 86% seen once. These data are taken from a study of blood T cell repertoires in COVID-19. The receptor was derived from a woman between 50 and 59 years old who had recovered from COVID-19. The rearrangement uses TRBV25-1 and TRBJ2-7; D is possibly TRBD2 (7 bases). What was sequenced was peripheral blood. The chain's CDR3 is CASGSRGAREQYF. The CDR3 region has the DNA TGTGCCAGCGGGTCCCGGGGGGCAAGGGAGCAGTACTTC.